This TCR beta chain was found in a study of CD8 T cells in ankylosing spondylitis. A quantitative 5'-RACE method, one with molecular barcodes, was used to make TCR beta libraries. One entry per CDR3 protein, called by TCRdb with MiXCR from the 5' RACE reads. The data hold some 87,000 distinct CDR3 sequences, with about 8.1% observed a single time. A few counts support this clonotype. The target antigen is unknown. Findings of the study overall: Apparently characteristic of ankylosing spondylitis blood was a TCR beta motif (fewer than 10 highly homologous variants). The clones that were linked to disease were reported to be significantly enriched in matched synovial fluid samples from ankylosing spondylitis patients.

Sequenced input: blood, either unsorted or a sorted T cell fraction (not recorded which). This clonotype was sampled from a male donor with ankylosing spondylitis or in good health (not recorded which).

CDR3 sequence reads: CSVQTGAQPQHF. As DNA, the CDR3 is TGCAGCGTCCAGACAGGGGCTCAGCCCCAGCATTTT. The J gene is TRBJ1-5, the V gene TRBV29-1, with TRBD1 matching over 8 bases. With V trimmed by 6 bases and J by 6 bases, 4 bases remained unmatched. Germline assignment: CDR1 SQVTM and CDR2 ANQGSEA. The CDR3 extends over 12 amino acids.